This T cell receptor (beta chain) was sequenced in a study of pediatric ulcerative colitis. The rectum was sampled with one to two pinch biopsies at colonoscopy. Germline V gene data show CDR1 as MNHNY and CDR2 as SVGAGI (reference sequence). The CDR3 contains 14 residues. The V end was cut by 4 bases, the J end by 7 bases, with 13 bases between. Clones were read by immunoSEQ multiplex PCR, and TCRdb kept only the in-frame ones, dropping some. The table has roughly 45,000 clones, about 79% seen once. The V gene is TRBV6-6, the J gene TRBJ1-4; D possibly corresponds to TRBD1 (6 bases). Specimen: gut tissue. This receptor was identified in a girl aged 5 to 17 with moderate ulcerative colitis. The chain's CDR3 is CASSSWGGGEKLFF. The CDR3 bases are TGTGCCAGCAGTTCATGGGGGGGCGGTGAAAAACTGTTTTTT.